This TCR beta chain was sequenced in a study of blood T cell repertoires in COVID-19. Background on the study: Italy, Spain and the United States were the sources of the convalescent and acute COVID-19 samples. From T cells, B-cell-depleted T cells, or PBMCs came the material, which was cDNA or gDNA.

CDR1 is KGHSH and CDR2 is LQKENI in the germline V gene. CDR3 length equals 15 residues. V was cut by 2 bases and J by 10 bases, with 15 bases left in between. Participants had their cohort set by participant-reported clinical history. Original handling: Estimation of nucleated cell counts relied on the amplification of reference gene primers. Here immunoSEQ multiplex PCR was the method, and the copy in TCRdb shows in-frame clones only, minus some. V and J calls plus clone size are reproduced from that table; the DNA served to infer D and trimming. The sample includes about 46,000 clones, about 86% seen only once; the top ten take under 4%.

Source material: PBMCs or T cells enriched from blood (not recorded which). The chain uses TRBV18 and TRBJ1-6; D is ambiguous. This clonotype was sampled from a woman aged 45-59 years who had recovered from COVID-19. CDR3 loop: CASSPGVEGGSPLHF. The CDR3 DNA is TGTGCCAGCTCACCAGGGGTGGAGGGTGGCTCACCCCTCCACTTT.